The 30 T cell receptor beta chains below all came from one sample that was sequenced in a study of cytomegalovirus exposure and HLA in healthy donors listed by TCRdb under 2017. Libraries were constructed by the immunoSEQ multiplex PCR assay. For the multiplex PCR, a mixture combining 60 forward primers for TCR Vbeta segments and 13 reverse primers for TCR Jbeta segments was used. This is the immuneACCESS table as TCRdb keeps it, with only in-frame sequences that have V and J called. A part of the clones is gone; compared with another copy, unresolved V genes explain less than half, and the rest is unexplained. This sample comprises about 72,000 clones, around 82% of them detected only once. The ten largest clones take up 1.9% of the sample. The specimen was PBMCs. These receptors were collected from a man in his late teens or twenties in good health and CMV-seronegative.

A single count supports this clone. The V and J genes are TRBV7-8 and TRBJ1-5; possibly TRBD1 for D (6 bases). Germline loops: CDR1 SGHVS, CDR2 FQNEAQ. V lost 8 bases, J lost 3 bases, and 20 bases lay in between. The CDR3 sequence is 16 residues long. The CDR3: CASAGNRRQVNQPQHF. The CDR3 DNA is TGTGCCAGCGCAGGGAATCGAAGACAGGTCAATCAGCCCCAGCATTTT.

In nucleotides, the CDR3 is TGCGCCAGCAGCTCCGACGGGACAGGGTACTACGAGCAGTACTTC. Amino acid sequence: CASSSDGTGYYEQYF. The chain links TRBV5-1 to TRBJ2-7, with 9 positions matching TRBD1. The V gene's germline CDR1 is SGHRS and CDR2 YFSETQ. The CDR3 is made up of 15 amino acids. V lost 3 bases and J lost 3; bases outside the gene matches: 7.

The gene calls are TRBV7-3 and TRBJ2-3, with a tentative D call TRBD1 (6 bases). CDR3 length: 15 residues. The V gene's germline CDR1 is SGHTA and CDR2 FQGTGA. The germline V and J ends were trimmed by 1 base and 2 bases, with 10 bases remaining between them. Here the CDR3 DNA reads TGTGCCAGCAGCTTAATGCCAGGGGACACAGATACGCAGTATTTT. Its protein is CASSLMPGDTDTQYF.

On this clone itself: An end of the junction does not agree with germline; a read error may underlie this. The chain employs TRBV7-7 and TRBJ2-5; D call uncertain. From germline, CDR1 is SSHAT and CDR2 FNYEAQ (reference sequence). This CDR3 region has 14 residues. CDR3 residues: CASSWKPEVGTQYF. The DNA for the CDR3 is TGTGCTAGCAGCTGGAAACCCGAGGTCGGGACCCAGTACTTC.

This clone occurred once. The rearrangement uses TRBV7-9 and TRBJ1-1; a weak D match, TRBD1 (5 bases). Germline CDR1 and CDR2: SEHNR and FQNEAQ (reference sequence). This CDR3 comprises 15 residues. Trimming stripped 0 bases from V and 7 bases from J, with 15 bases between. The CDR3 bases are TGTGCCAGCAGCTTAGCTGGGGTCTCAGGGATTGAAGCTTTCTTT. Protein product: CASSLAGVSGIEAFF. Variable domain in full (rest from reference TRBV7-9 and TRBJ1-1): DTGVSQNPRHKITKRGQNVTFRCDPISEHNRLYWYRQTLGQGPEFLTYFQNEAQLEKSRLLSDRFSAERPKGSFSTLEIQRTEQGDSAMYLCASSLAGVSGIEAFFGQGTRLTVV.

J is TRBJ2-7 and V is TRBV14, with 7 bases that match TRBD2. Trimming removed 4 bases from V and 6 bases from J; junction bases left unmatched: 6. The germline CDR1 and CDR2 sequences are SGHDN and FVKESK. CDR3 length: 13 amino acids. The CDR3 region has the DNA TGTGCCAGCAGCCTTACTAGCGTCGGCGAGCAGTACTTC. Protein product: CASSLTSVGEQYF.

The CDR3 nucleotides are TGTGCCAGCAGCGTAGGGGGAGCGGGAGGTTTCTCCTACAATGAGCAGTTCTTC. Translating it yields CASSVGGAGGFSYNEQFF. This rearrangement joins TRBV9 to TRBJ2-1; 9 bases agree with TRBD2. The length of the CDR3 is 18 residues. Looked up from germline, CDR1 is SGDLS and CDR2 is YYNGEE. The J segment lost 0 bases and the V segment lost 0 bases, leaving 7 bases of the junction unmatched. Full variable domain (remainder filled in from reference TRBV9 and TRBJ2-1): DSGVTQTPKHLITATGQRVTLRCSPRSGDLSVYWYQQSLDQGLQFLIQYYNGEERAKGNILERFSAQQFPDLHSELNLSSLELGDSALYFCASSVGGAGGFSYNEQFFGPGTRLTVL.

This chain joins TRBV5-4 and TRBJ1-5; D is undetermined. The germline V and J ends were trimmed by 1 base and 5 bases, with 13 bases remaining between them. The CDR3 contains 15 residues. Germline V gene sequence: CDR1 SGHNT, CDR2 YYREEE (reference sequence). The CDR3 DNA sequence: TGTGCCAGCAGCTTGCCTGGGCCGAAAGATCAGCCCCAGCATTTT. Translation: CASSLPGPKDQPQHF.

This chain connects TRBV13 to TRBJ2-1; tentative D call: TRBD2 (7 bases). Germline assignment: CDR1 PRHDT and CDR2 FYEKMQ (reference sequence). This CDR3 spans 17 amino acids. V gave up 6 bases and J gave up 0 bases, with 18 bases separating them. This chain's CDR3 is CASSLYGGAYSYNEQFF. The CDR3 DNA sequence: TGTGCCAGCAGTCTATATGGGGGGGCTTACTCCTACAATGAGCAGTTCTTC.

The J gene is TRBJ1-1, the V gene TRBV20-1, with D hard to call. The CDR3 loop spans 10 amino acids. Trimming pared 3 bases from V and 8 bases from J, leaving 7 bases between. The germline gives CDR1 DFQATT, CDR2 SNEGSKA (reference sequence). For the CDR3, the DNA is TGCAGTGCTAGGGGCAGGGAAGCTTTCTTT. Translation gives CSARGREAFF.

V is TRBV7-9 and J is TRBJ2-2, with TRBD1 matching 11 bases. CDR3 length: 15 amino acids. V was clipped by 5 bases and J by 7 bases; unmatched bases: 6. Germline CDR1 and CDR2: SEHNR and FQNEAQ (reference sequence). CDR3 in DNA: TGTGCCAGCAGCCCCGGGACAGGGGGGAACGGGGAGCTGTTTTTT. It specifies CASSPGTGGNGELFF. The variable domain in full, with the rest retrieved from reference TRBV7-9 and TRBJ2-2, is DTGVSQNPRHKITKRGQNVTFRCDPISEHNRLYWYRQTLGQGPEFLTYFQNEAQLEKSRLLSDRFSAERPKGSFSTLEIQRTEQGDSAMYLCASSPGTGGNGELFFGEGSRLTVL.

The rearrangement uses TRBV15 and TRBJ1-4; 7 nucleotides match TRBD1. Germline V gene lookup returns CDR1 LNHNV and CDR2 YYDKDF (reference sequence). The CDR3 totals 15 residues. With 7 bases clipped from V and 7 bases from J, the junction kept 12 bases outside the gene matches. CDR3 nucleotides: TGTGCCACCAACCGGGACAGCGGATCCCCTGAAAAACTGTTTTTT. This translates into CATNRDSGSPEKLFF.

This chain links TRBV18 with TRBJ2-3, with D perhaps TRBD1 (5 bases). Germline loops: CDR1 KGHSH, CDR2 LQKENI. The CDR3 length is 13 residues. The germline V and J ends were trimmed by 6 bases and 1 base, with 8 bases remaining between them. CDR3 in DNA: TGTGCCAGCTCGGAACAGGGCACAGATACGCAGTATTTT. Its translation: CASSEQGTDTQYF.

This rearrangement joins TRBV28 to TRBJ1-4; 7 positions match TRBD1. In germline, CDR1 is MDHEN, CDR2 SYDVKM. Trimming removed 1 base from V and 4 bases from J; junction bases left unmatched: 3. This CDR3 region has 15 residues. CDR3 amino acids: CASSLLGQSNEKLFF. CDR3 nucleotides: TGTGCCAGCAGTTTATTGGGACAGAGTAATGAAAAACTGTTTTTT.

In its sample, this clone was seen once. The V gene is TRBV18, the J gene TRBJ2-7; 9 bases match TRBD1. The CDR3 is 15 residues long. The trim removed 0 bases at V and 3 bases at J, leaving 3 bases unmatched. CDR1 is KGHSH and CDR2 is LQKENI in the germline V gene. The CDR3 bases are TGTGCCAGCTCACCACCGTCGGGACAGGGCTACGAGCAGTACTTC. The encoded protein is CASSPPSGQGYEQYF.

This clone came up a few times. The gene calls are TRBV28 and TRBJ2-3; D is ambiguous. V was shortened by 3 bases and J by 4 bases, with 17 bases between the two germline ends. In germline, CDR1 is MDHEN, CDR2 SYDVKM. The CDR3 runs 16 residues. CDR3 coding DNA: TGTGCCAGCAGTTTCTACGCCCCCAATTTCGCAGATACGCAGTATTTT. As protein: CASSFYAPNFADTQYF.

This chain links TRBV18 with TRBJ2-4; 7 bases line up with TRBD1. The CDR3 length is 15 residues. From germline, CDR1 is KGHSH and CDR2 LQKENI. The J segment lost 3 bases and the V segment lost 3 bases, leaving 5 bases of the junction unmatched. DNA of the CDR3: TGTGCCAGCTCACCCCCAGGGGGTAGCAAAAACATTCAGTACTTC. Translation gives CASSPPGGSKNIQYF. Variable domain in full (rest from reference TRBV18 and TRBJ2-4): NAGVMQNPRHLVRRRGQEARLRCSPMKGHSHVYWYRQLPEEGLKFMVYLQKENIIDESGMPKERFSAEFPKEGPSILRIQQVVRGDSAAYFCASSPPGGSKNIQYFGAGTRLSVL.

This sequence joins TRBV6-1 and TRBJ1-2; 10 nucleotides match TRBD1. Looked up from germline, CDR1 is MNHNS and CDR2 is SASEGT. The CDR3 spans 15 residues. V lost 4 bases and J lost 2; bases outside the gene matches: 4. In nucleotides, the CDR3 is TGTGCCAGCAGTGGGACAGGGGGGCGCAACTATGGCTACACCTTC. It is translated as CASSGTGGRNYGYTF.

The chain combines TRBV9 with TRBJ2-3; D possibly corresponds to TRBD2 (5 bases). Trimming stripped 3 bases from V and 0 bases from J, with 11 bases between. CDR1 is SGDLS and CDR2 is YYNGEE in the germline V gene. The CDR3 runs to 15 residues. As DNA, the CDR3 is TGTGCCAGCAGCGGAGGGCCCACGAGCACAGATACGCAGTATTTT. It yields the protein CASSGGPTSTDTQYF.

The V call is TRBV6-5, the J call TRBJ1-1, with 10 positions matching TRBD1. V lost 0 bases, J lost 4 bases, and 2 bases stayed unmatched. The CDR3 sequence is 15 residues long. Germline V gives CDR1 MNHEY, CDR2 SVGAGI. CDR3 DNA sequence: TGTGCCAGCAGTTACTCGGACAGGGGGGGCACTGAAGCTTTCTTT. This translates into CASSYSDRGGTEAFF.

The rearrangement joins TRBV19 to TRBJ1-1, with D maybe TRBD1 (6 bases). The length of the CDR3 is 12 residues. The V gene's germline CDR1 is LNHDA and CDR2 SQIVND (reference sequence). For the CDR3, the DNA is TGTGAGAGGGGGAGCGTCTGCACTGAAGCTTTCTTT. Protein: CERGSVCTEAFF.

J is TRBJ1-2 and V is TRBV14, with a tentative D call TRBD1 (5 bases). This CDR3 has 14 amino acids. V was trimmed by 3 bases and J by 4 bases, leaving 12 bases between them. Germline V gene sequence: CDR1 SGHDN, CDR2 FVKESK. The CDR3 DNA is TGTGCCAGCAGCCAGCGACAGCCACCCTATGGCTACACCTTC. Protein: CASSQRQPPYGYTF.

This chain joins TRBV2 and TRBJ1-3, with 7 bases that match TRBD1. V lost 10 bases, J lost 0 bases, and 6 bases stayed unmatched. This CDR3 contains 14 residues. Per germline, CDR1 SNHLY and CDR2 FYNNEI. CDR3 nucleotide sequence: TGTGCCACAGGAGAGGGGGCCTCTGGAAACACCATATATTTT. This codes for CATGEGASGNTIYF.

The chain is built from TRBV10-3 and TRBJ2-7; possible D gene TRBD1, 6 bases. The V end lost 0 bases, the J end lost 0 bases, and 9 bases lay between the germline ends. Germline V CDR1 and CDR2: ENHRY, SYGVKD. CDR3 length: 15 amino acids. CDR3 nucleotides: TGTGCCATCAGTGAGTCGCGGACAGCCTCCTACGAGCAGTACTTC. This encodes CAISESRTASYEQYF.

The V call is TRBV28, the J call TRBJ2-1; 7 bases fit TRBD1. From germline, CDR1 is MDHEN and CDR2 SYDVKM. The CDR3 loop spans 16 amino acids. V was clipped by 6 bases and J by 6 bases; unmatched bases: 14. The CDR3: CASRSFSGQATNEQFF. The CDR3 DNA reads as TGTGCCAGCAGGTCCTTTTCAGGACAGGCCACCAATGAGCAGTTCTTC.

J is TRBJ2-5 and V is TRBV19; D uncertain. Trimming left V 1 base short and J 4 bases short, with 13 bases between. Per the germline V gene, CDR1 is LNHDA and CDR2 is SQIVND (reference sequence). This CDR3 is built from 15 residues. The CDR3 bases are TGTGCCAGTAGTATAGTTCACAGTATAGTAGAGACCCAGTACTTC. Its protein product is CASSIVHSIVETQYF.

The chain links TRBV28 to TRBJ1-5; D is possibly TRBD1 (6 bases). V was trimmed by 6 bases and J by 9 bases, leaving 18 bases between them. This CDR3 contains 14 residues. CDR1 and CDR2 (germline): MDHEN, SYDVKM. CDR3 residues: CASSPTTGSRPQHF. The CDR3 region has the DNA TGTGCCAGCAGCCCCACGACAGGTTCTCGGCCCCAGCATTTT.

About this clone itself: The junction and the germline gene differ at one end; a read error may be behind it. The CDR3 spells CASIQDIPELGMKGYEQYF. CDR3 bases: TGTGCCAGCATCCAAGATATACCAGAGCTCGGGATGAAGGGCTACGAGCAGTACTTC. The chain uses TRBV4-2 and TRBJ2-7, with D perhaps TRBD2 (5 bases). There are 19 residues in the CDR3. Germline-derived CDR1 and CDR2 are LGHNA and YNFKEQ.

The CDR3 DNA reads as TGTGCCAGCAGTTCGGGTCCAGATACGCAGTATTTT. Translated: CASSSGPDTQYF. This sequence joins TRBV28 and TRBJ2-3, with D uncertain. Germline values: CDR1 MDHEN, CDR2 SYDVKM. Deletions cut 4 bases from V and 4 bases from J, with 6 bases between. This CDR3 is 12 amino acids long.

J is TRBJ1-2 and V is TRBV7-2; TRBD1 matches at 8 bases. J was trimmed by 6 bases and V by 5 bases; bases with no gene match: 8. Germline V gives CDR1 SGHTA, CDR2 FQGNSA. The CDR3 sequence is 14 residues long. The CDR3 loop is CASSPVTGGNGYTF. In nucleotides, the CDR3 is TGTGCCAGCAGCCCCGTCACAGGGGGGAATGGCTACACCTTC.